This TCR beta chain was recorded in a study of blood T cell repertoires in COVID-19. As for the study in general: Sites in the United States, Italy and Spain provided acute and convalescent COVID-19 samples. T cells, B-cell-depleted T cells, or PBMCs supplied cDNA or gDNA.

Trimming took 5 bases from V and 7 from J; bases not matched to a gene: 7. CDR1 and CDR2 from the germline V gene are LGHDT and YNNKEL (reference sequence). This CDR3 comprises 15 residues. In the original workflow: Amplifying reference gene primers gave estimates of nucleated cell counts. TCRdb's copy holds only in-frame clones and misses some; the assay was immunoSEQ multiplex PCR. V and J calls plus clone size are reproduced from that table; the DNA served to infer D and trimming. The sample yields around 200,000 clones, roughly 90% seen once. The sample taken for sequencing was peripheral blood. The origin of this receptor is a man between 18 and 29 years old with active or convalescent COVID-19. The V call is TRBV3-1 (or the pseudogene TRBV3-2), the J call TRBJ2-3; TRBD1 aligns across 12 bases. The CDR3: CASSVGTGGWNTQYF. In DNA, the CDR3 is TGTGCCAGCAGCGTAGGGACAGGGGGCTGGAATACGCAGTATTTT.